This entry describes one T cell receptor beta chain. The data were taken from a study of shared T cell receptors in the human thymus. V lost 2 bases to trimming and J lost 4 bases; unmatched junction nucleotides: 11. This CDR3 has 17 residues. From germline, CDR1 is MDHEN and CDR2 SYDVKM. The data were produced by immunoSEQ multiplex PCR, yet TCRdb's version contains in-frame clones alone and is incomplete. The table lists under 850,000 clones, around 89% of them singletons. The sample was also reused in another study, on human thymus T cells. That investigation notes: It was healthy Finnish infants having corrective surgery for congenital heart defects who were the donors. As related research reported, thymic repertoires overlapped highly among unrelated individuals.

The sequence was obtained from a boy under three years old with a congenital heart defect. V is TRBV28 and J is TRBJ2-1; TRBD1 agrees at 7 bases. Material: thymocytes. CDR3 sequence: CASSLRQGTVGYNEQFF. The CDR3 DNA is TGTGCCAGCAGTTTAAGACAGGGAACGGTTGGATACAATGAGCAGTTCTTC.